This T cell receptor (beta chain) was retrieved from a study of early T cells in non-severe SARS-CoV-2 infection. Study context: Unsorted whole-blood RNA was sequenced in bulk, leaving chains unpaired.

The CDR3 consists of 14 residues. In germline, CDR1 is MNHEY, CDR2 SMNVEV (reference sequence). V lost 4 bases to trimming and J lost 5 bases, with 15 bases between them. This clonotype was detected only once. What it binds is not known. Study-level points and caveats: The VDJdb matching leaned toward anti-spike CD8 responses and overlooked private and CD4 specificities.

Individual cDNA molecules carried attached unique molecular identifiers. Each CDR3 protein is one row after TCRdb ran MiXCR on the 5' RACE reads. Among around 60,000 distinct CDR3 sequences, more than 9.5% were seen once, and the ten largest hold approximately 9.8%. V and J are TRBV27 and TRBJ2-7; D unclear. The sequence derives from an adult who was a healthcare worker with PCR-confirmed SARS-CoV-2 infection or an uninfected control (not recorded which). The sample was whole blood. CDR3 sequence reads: CASSSEWARNEQYF. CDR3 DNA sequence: TGTGCCAGCAGTTCAGAGTGGGCGCGAAACGAGCAGTACTTC.